This record covers a single T cell receptor (beta chain). Antigen specificity is unknown. The entry originates in a study of vaccination effects on CD4 cells after COVID-19. Viral peptide pools were used in the ViraFEST assay to expand antigen-specific CD4+ T cells, and sequencing came afterward. Isolating CD4+ T cells followed ten to eleven days of culture. Among the vaccine recipients, none had a prior SARS-CoV-2 infection, and nucleocapsid antibodies were negative. Only in-frame clones appear in the TCRdb table, and some are missing; sequencing was by immunoSEQ multiplex PCR. Of just under 65,000 clones in the sample, about 79% are singletons; the top ten hold 3.7%. Germline V gene lookup returns CDR1 DFQATT and CDR2 SNEGSKA (reference sequence). The CDR3 extends over 11 amino acids. Between the trimmed V and J ends, which lost 6 bases and 8 bases, there was a span of 11 bases.

V and J are TRBV20-1 and TRBJ1-5; D uncertain. The source is a human donor who received a COVID-19 vaccine. The material was CD4+ T cells from PBMCs cultured with HCoV-OC43 spike peptides, obtained before COVID-19 vaccination. Subset defined: HCoV-OC43 spike overlapping peptide pool stimulation. CDR3 DNA: TGCAGTGCGGAGAGGTCGGAGCCCCAGCATTTT. Translated: CSAERSEPQHF.